The rows below give T cell receptor beta chains drawn from one sample of a study of cytomegalovirus exposure and HLA in healthy donors. Assay: immunoSEQ multiplex PCR; the TCRdb copy retains only in-frame clones and omits some. The repertoire holds 100,000 to 150,000 clones, about two thirds seen once, with around 4% in the top ten. The sample consisted of PBMCs. The receptors shown here come from a man aged 30 to 39 in good health and CMV-seronegative. CDR3s include the opening cysteine and the closing phenylalanine or tryptophan. The order of the fields is D gene, J gene, clone size, V gene, CDR3 protein, CDR3 DNA. A D gene is named only where the DNA matches it firmly. Some rows have no size entry. The others give once, few or many, or a class for an expanded clone.

>.|TRBJ2-1|.|TRBV4-2
CASSHVQGPSEQFF
TGTGCCAGCAGCCATGTCCAGGGCCCGAGTGAGCAGTTCTTC
>.|TRBJ2-7|few|TRBV6-5
CASSQTLGEHYEQYF
TGTGCCAGCAGTCAAACCCTCGGAGAGCACTACGAGCAGTACTTC
>TRBD2|TRBJ2-3|few|TRBV5-1
CASSLALAGGNTDTQYF
TGCGCCAGCAGCTTGGCGCTAGCGGGGGGTAACACAGATACGCAGTATTTT
>TRBD1|TRBJ1-5|.|TRBV6-4
CASTQGADSNQPQHF
TGTGCCAGCACCCAGGGGGCGGATTCCAATCAGCCCCAGCATTTT
>TRBD2|TRBJ2-3|.|TRBV5-8
CASSTSSGGHADTQYF
TGTGCCAGCAGCACTTCTAGCGGGGGGCATGCAGATACGCAGTATTTT
>.|TRBJ1-2|.|TRBV30
CAWSRSRGGNYGYTF
TGTGCCTGGAGCCGAAGTAGGGGGGGGAACTATGGCTACACCTTC
>.|TRBJ2-5|.|TRBV28
CASSFPAKTQYF
TGTGCCAGCAGTTTCCCAGCGAAGACCCAGTACTTC
>.|TRBJ2-7|few|TRBV15
CATSRGQATTYEQYF
TGTGCCACCAGCAGAGGACAGGCCACAACCTACGAGCAGTACTTC
>.|TRBJ1-1|few|TRBV2
CASRMSFGRGTEAFF
TGTGCCAGCAGAATGTCTTTCGGCAGGGGCACTGAAGCTTTCTTT
>TRBD1|TRBJ1-2|.|TRBV4-3
CASSYRQGPYGYTF
TGCGCCAGCAGCTACCGACAGGGGCCCTATGGCTACACCTTC
>TRBD1|TRBJ1-2|.|TRBV28
CASRTTGERYGYTF
TGTGCCAGCAGAACCACAGGGGAACGGTATGGCTACACCTTC
>TRBD2|TRBJ2-3|.|TRBV2
CASSERGPGGGRGSTQYF
TGTGCCAGCAGTGAAAGGGGCCCCGGCGGGGGGCGGGGGAGTACGCAGTATTTT
>TRBD1|TRBJ1-3|.|TRBV11-2
CASSLDPYRGLSGNTIYF
TGTGCCAGCAGCTTAGATCCCTACAGGGGGCTCTCTGGAAACACCATATATTTT
>TRBD1|TRBJ2-7|.|TRBV7-9
CASRIGSAGGKYF
TGTGCCAGCAGAATAGGGTCCGCAGGGGGAAAGTACTTC
>.|TRBJ2-2|once|TRBV4-3
CASSQDFRGELFF
TGCGCCAGCAGCCAAGATTTCCGGGGGGAGCTGTTTTTT
>.|TRBJ2-1|.|TRBV2
CASIGVVDNEQFF
TGTGCCAGCATCGGAGTAGTGGACAATGAGCAGTTCTTC
>.|TRBJ1-6|.|TRBV18
CASSPSRDSLHF
TGTGCCAGCTCACCAAGCAGGGATTCCCTCCACTTT
>TRBD1|TRBJ2-7|.|TRBV11-2
CASSSNDRGLNEQYF
TGTGCCAGCAGCTCTAACGACAGGGGGCTCAACGAGCAGTACTTC
>.|TRBJ2-2|.|TRBV7-2
CASSLTGANTGELFF
TGTGCCAGCAGCTTAACCGGAGCGAACACCGGGGAGCTGTTTTTT
>TRBD2|TRBJ2-1|few|TRBV7-3
CASSLLGGGSYNEQFF
TGTGCCAGCAGCTTGCTGGGCGGGGGCTCCTACAATGAGCAGTTCTTC
>.|TRBJ1-1|.|TRBV7-9
CSSRLRVDTEAFF
TGTTCCAGCAGATTGAGGGTGGACACTGAAGCTTTCTTT
>.|TRBJ1-1|.|TRBV11-2
CASSFPFGGSTEAFF
TGTGCCAGCAGCTTTCCATTCGGGGGGTCCACTGAAGCTTTCTTT
>TRBD2|TRBJ2-2|.|TRBV27
CASSTPGLAGGPGGELFF
TGTGCCAGCAGCACACCCGGACTAGCGGGGGGGCCCGGCGGGGAGCTGTTTTTT
>TRBD1|TRBJ1-2|.|TRBV11-2
CASSSTGVGGYTF
TGTGCCAGCAGCTCGACAGGGGTAGGTGGCTACACCTTC
>.|TRBJ1-2|few|TRBV4-1
CASSQEWGRGGYTF
TGCGCCAGCAGCCAAGAGTGGGGGCGAGGGGGCTACACCTTC
>.|TRBJ2-7|.|TRBV19
CASSPLGGTEQYF
TGTGCCAGTAGCCCCCTCGGGGGAACCGAGCAGTACTTC
>TRBD1|TRBJ2-5|.|TRBV5-1
CASSLGGQGPETQYF
TGCGCCAGCAGCTTGGGGGGACAGGGGCCAGAGACCCAGTACTTC
>.|TRBJ2-7|.|TRBV7-9
CASSPRGYEQYF
TGTGCCAGCAGCCCTAGGGGATACGAGCAGTACTTC
>TRBD1|TRBJ1-2|.|TRBV11-2
CASSSLRTGGPNYGYTF
TGTGCCAGCAGCTCCCTCAGGACAGGGGGCCCCAACTATGGCTACACCTTC
>.|TRBJ1-6|.|TRBV27
CASSLNSQNSPLHF
TGTGCCAGCAGTTTAAACAGCCAGAATTCACCCCTCCACTTT
>TRBD1|TRBJ1-2|.|TRBV28
CASSLSPRTGIVMGYTF
TGTGCCAGCAGTTTATCTCCCCGGACAGGAATAGTCATGGGCTACACCTTC
>.|TRBJ1-2|once|TRBV7-3
CASSLNPASYGYTF
TGTGCCAGCAGCTTAAATCCAGCGAGCTATGGCTACACCTTC
>.|TRBJ1-4|.|TRBV4-1
CASSPGRGRENEKLFF
TGCGCCAGCAGCCCGGGACGGGGGAGGGAGAATGAAAAACTGTTTTTT
>.|TRBJ1-1|once|TRBV5-1
CASSLDRPNTEAFF
TGCGCCAGCAGCTTGGACAGGCCGAACACTGAAGCTTTCTTT
>.|TRBJ2-1|.|TRBV11-2
CASSSNPGTYNEQFF
TGTGCCAGCAGCTCAAACCCGGGGACCTACAATGAGCAGTTCTTC
>TRBD1|TRBJ2-2|.|TRBV4-1
CASRGDRGTGELFF
TGCGCCAGCAGGGGGGACAGGGGAACCGGGGAGCTGTTTTTT
>.|TRBJ1-1|.|TRBV19
CASSPAQGNTEAFF
TGTGCCAGTAGCCCCGCGCAGGGGAACACTGAAGCTTTCTTT
>TRBD2|TRBJ2-5|.|TRBV11-2
CASSMGIAGDQETQYF
TGTGCCAGCAGCATGGGAATCGCGGGGGACCAAGAGACCCAGTACTTC
>.|TRBJ2-3|.|TRBV27
CASSQRQGTDTQYF
TGTGCCAGCAGTCAGCGACAGGGCACAGATACGCAGTATTTT
>TRBD2|TRBJ2-7|once|TRBV5-1
CASSPVGGGAYEQYF
TGCGCCAGCAGCCCGGTCGGCGGGGGGGCCTACGAGCAGTACTTC
>.|TRBJ1-1|.|TRBV1
CTSSQDEKFQGNTEAFF
TGCACCAGCAGCCAAGACGAAAAATTCCAGGGGAACACTGAAGCTTTCTTT
>.|TRBJ1-1|few|TRBV19
CASSMIAGVGSNTEAFF
TGTGCCAGTAGTATGATCGCCGGGGTTGGGTCGAACACTGAAGCTTTCTTT